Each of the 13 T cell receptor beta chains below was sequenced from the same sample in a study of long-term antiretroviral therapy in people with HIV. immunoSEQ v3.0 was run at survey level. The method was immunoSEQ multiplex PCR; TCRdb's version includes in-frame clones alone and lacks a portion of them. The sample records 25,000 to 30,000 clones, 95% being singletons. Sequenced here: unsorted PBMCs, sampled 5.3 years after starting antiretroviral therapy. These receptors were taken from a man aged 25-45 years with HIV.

CDR3 nucleotides: TGTGCCAGCAGCCAACGGATACAGGGAACCTACGAGCAGTACTTC. Its protein product is CASSQRIQGTYEQYF. The rearrangement links TRBV7-9 to TRBJ2-7; tentative D call: TRBD1 (6 bases). Trimming removed 5 bases from V and 2 bases from J, with 16 bases in between. The V gene's germline CDR1 is SEHNR and CDR2 FQNEAQ (reference sequence). This CDR3 region has 15 residues.

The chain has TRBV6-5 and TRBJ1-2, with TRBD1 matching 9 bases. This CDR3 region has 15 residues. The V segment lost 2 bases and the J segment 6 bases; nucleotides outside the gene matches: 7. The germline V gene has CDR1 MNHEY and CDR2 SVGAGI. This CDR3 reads CASSYPSRTGDGYTF. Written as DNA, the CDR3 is TGTGCCAGCAGTTACCCGTCAAGGACAGGGGATGGCTACACCTTC.

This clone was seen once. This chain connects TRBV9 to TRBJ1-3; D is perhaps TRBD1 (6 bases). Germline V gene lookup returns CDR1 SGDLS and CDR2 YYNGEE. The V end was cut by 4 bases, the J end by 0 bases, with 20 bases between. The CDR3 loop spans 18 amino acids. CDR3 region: CASSNNGGTPGSGNTIYF. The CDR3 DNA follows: TGTGCCAGCAGCAATAATGGGGGGACACCCGGCTCTGGAAACACCATATATTTT. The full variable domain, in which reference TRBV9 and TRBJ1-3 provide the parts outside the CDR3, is DSGVTQTPKHLITATGQRVTLRCSPRSGDLSVYWYQQSLDQGLQFLIQYYNGEERAKGNILERFSAQQFPDLHSELNLSSLELGDSALYFCASSNNGGTPGSGNTIYFGEGSWLTVV.

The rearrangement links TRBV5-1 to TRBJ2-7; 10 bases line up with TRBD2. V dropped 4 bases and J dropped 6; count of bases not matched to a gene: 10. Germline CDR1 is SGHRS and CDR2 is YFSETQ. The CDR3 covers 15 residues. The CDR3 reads CASSRSPGLASEQYF. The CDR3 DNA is TGCGCCAGCAGCCGGTCCCCGGGACTAGCGTCCGAGCAGTACTTC. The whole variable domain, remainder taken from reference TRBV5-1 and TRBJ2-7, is KAGVTQTPRYLIKTRGQQVTLSCSPISGHRSVSWYQQTPGQGLQFLFEYFSETQRNKGNFPGRFSGRQFSNSRSEMNVSTLELGDSALYLCASSRSPGLASEQYFGPGTRLTVT.

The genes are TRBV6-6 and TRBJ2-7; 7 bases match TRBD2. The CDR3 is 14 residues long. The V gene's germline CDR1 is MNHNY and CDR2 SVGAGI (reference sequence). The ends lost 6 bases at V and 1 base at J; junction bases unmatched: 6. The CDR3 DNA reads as TGTGCCAGCAGCCCCCGGGGGGAGTCCTACGAGCAGTACTTC. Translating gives CASSPRGESYEQYF.

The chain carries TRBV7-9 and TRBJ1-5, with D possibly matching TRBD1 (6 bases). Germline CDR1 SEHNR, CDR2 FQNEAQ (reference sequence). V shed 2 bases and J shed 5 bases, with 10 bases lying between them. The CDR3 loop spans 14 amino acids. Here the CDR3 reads CASSLNRADQPQHF. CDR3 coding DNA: TGTGCCAGCAGCTTAAACAGGGCGGATCAGCCCCAGCATTTT.

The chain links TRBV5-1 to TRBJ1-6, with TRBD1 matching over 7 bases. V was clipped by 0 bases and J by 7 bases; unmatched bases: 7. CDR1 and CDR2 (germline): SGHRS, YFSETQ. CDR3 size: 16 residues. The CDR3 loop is CASSLEDRSPNSPLHF. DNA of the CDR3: TGCGCCAGCAGCTTGGAGGACAGGAGCCCCAATTCACCCCTCCACTTT.

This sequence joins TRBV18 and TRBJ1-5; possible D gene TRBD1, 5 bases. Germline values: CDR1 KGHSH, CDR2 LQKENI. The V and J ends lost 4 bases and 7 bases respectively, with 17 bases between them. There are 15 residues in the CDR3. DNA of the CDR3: TGTGCCAGCTCACTGCTCCCAGGGCTTAGGCAGCCCCAGCATTTT. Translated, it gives CASSLLPGLRQPQHF.

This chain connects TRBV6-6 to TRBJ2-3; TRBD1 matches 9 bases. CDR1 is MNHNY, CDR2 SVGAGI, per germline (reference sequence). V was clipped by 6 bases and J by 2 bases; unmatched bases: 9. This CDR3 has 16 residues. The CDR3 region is CASRLRTGVLTDTQYF. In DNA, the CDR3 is TGTGCCAGCAGACTCCGGACAGGGGTCCTCACAGATACGCAGTATTTT.

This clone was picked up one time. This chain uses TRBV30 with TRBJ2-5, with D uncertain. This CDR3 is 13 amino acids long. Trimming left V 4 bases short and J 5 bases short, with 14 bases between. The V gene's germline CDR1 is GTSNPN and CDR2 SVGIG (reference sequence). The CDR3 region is CAWTRGQPETQYF. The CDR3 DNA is TGTGCCTGGACCCGAGGCCAGCCCGAGACCCAGTACTTC.

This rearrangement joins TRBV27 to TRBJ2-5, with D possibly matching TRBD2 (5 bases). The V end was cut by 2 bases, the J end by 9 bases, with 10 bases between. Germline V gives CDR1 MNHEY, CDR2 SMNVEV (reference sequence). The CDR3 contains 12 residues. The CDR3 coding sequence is TGTGCCAGCAGTTTAAGGGAGCGAGCCCAGTACTTC. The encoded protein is CASSLRERAQYF.

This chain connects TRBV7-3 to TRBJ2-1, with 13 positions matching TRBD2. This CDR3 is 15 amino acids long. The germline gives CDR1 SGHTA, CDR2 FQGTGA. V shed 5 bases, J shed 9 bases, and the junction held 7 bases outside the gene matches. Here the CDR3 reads CASSPGTSGDTEQFF. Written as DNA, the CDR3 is TGTGCCAGCAGCCCGGGGACTAGCGGGGACACTGAGCAGTTCTTC. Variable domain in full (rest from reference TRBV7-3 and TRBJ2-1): GAGVSQTPSNKVTEKGKYVELRCDPISGHTALYWYRQSLGQGPEFLIYFQGTGAADDSGLPNDRFFAVRPEGSVSTLKIQRTERGDSAVYLCASSPGTSGDTEQFFGPGTRLTVL.

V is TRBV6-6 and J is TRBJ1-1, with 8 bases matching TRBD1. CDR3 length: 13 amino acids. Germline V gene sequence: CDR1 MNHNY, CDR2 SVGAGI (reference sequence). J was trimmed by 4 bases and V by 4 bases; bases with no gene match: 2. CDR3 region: CASSSDRGTEAFF. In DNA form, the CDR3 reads TGTGCCAGCAGTTCCGACAGGGGCACTGAAGCTTTCTTT.